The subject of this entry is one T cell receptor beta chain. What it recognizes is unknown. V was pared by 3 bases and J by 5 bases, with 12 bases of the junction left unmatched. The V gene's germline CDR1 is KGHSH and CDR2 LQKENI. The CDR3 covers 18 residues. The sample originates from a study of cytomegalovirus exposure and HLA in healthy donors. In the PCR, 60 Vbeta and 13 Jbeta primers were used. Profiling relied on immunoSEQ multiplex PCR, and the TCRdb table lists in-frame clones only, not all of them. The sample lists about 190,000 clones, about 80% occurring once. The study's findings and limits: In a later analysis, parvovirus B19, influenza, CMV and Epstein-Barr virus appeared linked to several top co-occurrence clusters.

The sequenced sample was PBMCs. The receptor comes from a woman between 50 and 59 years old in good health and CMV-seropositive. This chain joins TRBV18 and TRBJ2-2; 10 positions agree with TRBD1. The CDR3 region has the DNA TGTGCCAGCTCACCTCGACAGGGGGCGGAAAGTATTACCGGGGAGCTGTTTTTT. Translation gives CASSPRQGAESITGELFF.